This T cell receptor beta chain emerged from a study of shared T cell receptors in the human thymus. The repertoire was sequenced with immunoSEQ multiplex PCR; TCRdb's copy has only in-frame clones and lacks some. The table has about 660,000 clones, around 87% seen once. The trim removed 4 bases at V and 5 bases at J, leaving 4 bases unmatched. CDR1 and CDR2 from the germline V gene are MGHRA and YSYEKL. CDR3 length: 14 amino acids. These data were likewise used in another study, on human thymus T cells. This second study notes: Each of the donors was a healthy Finnish infant who was undergoing open corrective cardiac surgery for congenital heart defects. Thymus tissue was removed during corrective cardiac surgery. V and J genes seemed to be used with bias in thymic and blood repertoires. A high degree of thymic repertoire overlap among unrelated individuals was reported in related research.

The material sequenced was thymocytes. The receptor was isolated from a boy less than two years old with a congenital heart defect. The chain employs TRBV4-1 and TRBJ1-4, with 7 bases matching TRBD1. In DNA, the CDR3 is TGCGCCAGCAGCCTCAGGGGGGAGAATGAAAAACTGTTTTTT. It is translated as CASSLRGENEKLFF.